This T cell receptor (beta chain) came from a study of response to subunit inactivated influenza vaccine. From the RT-PCR reads, TCRdb called clonotypes with MiXCR, one entry per CDR3 protein. There are 600,000 to 850,000 distinct CDR3 sequences in the sample; approximately 14% occur only once, and roughly 7.2% lies in the top ten. Trimming pared 0 bases from V and 7 bases from J, leaving 14 bases between. Germline CDR1 is SGDLS and CDR2 is YYNGEE. This CDR3 spans 15 amino acids. The origin of this receptor is a man between 50 and 59 years old who received an inactivated influenza vaccine. Sequencing used PBMCs from blood, obtained 14 days before vaccination. The chain employs TRBV9 and TRBJ2-1, with a tentative D call TRBD2 (6 bases). The CDR3 DNA is TGTGCCAGCAGCGTAGGTGGGACTCCCGCGAATGAGCAGTTCTTC. This gives the protein CASSVGGTPANEQFF.